Detailed here is one TCR beta chain. Its antigen is still unknown. This entry belongs to a study of T cell repertoires in cytomegalovirus infection. Notes on the study in general: The ex vivo response showed dominance by HLA-C-restricted CMV-specific TCR beta clonotypes. Cumulative frequency of public TCR beta families picked out carriers of CMV plus the relevant HLA.

CDR3 length: 14 residues. V was shortened by 1 base and J by 2 bases, with 9 bases between the two germline ends. CDR1 and CDR2 (germline): SGHTA, FQGNSA. TCRdb recomputed calls from the reads with MiXCR, one row per CDR3 protein. The sample records 680,000 or so distinct CDR3 sequences, roughly 35% being singletons. The receptor's source is a human donor in good health (CMV status not recorded). Some clones in this sample may be carry-over from other donors' samples. The source material was PBMCs. The chain recombines TRBV7-2 with TRBJ2-7; either TRBD1 or TRBD2 may supply D (5 bases each). The CDR3 DNA reads as TGTGCCAGCAGCTTAGATGGGGGAGCCTACGAGCAGTACTTC. It codes for CASSLDGGAYEQYF. Filled out from reference TRBV7-2 and TRBJ2-7, the complete variable domain reads GAGVSQSPSNKVTEKGKDVELRCDPISGHTALYWYRQSLGQGLEFLIYFQGNSAPDKSGLPSDRFSAERTGGSVSTLTIQRTQQEDSAVYLCASSLDGGAYEQYFGPGTRLTVT.